The next 20 T cell receptor beta chains were all read from a single sample in a study of T cells in Graves' hyperthyroidism and ophthalmopathy. Amplification of TCR beta CDR3 regions was performed using RNA transcripts as template. During a first-round RT-PCR of the TCR CDR3, the HTBI primer set was used. One entry per CDR3 protein results from TCRdb running MiXCR on the multiplex PCR reads. The repertoire has hundreds of thousands of distinct CDR3 sequences, nearly 20% of them found once; the top ten carry over 45%. The material sequenced was blood. Receptor source: a man aged 40-55 years with Graves' ophthalmopathy.

This clonotype has only a few counts. This chain uses TRBV5-1 with TRBJ2-2; D uncertain. V lost 7 bases, J lost 3 bases, and 13 bases lay in between. The CDR3 has 14 residues. Germline V gene data show CDR1 as SGHRS and CDR2 as YFSETQ. The CDR3 DNA reads as TGCGCCAGCCAGACATGGGCGGACACCGGGGAGCTGTTTTTT. This gives the protein CASQTWADTGELFF. The full variable domain, completed using reference TRBV5-1 and TRBJ2-2, is KAGVTQTPRYLIKTRGQQVTLSCSPISGHRSVSWYQQTPGQGLQFLFEYFSETQRNKGNFPGRFSGRQFSNSRSEMNVSTLELGDSALYLCASQTWADTGELFFGEGSRLTVL.

This clonotype was detected only a few times. V gene TRBV20-1 combines with J gene TRBJ1-6, with TRBD1 matching over 9 bases. CDR3 length equals 14 residues. Germline CDR1 DFQATT, CDR2 SNEGSKA (reference sequence). V lost 3 bases and J lost 7; bases outside the gene matches: 4. The CDR3 DNA follows: TGCAGTGCTAGCGGACAGGGGCGGAATTCACCCCTCCACTTT. As protein: CSASGQGRNSPLHF.

In this sample, this clonotype turned up many times. Relative to the germline gene, one junction end is altered; a read error may explain this. The V and J genes are TRBV5-1 and TRBJ2-5; TRBD2 might be the D (6 bases). The germline CDR1 and CDR2 sequences are SGHRS and YFSETQ. The CDR3 spans 14 residues. CDR3 sequence: CASSLSGGQETQYF. The CDR3 bases are TGTGCCAGCAGCTTATCCGGGGGCCAAGAGACCCAGTACTTC.

This clonotype was observed a handful of times. The rearrangement uses TRBV9 and TRBJ1-2; D unclear. The length of the CDR3 is 14 residues. Trimming took 0 bases from V and 5 from J, leaving 11 bases between them. Germline V gene lookup returns CDR1 SGDLS and CDR2 YYNGEE. CDR3 amino acids: CASSVGRMGYGYTF. The CDR3 DNA sequence: TGTGCCAGCAGCGTAGGCCGGATGGGTTATGGCTACACCTTC. Using reference TRBV9 and TRBJ1-2 for the parts outside the CDR3, the full variable domain is DSGVTQTPKHLITATGQRVTLRCSPRSGDLSVYWYQQSLDQGLQFLIQYYNGEERAKGNILERFSAQQFPDLHSELNLSSLELGDSALYFCASSVGRMGYGYTFGSGTRLTVV.

This clonotype has only a few counts. The chain is built from TRBV28 and TRBJ2-1; a possible D gene is TRBD2 (6 bases). The germline V gene encodes CDR1 MDHEN and CDR2 SYDVKM. The CDR3 is made up of 14 amino acids. The germline V and J ends were trimmed by 8 bases and 5 bases, with 16 bases remaining between them. CDR3 in DNA: TGTGCCAGCCTAAGGGGCGGGATCCACAATGAGCAGTTCTTC. This sequence encodes CASLRGGIHNEQFF.

J is TRBJ1-1 and V is TRBV4-3; tentatively, D is TRBD1 (5 bases). V lost 4 bases and J lost 0, with 9 bases in between. The germline gives CDR1 LGHNA, CDR2 YSLEER. CDR3 length: 14 residues. CDR3 residues: CASSPRELNTEAFF. CDR3 DNA sequence: TGCGCCAGCAGCCCCAGGGAGCTGAACACTGAAGCTTTCTTT.

This clonotype was seen a few times. V is TRBV12-3 or TRBV12-4 and J is TRBJ2-2, with D unresolved. V lost 7 bases and J lost 3, with 3 bases in between. The CDR3 totals 11 residues. The CDR3 is CASTYTGELFF. The CDR3, as DNA: TGTGCCAGCACCTACACCGGGGAGCTGTTTTTT.

The chain uses TRBV28 and TRBJ1-1, with TRBD1 matching 11 bases. After removal of 2 bases from V and 4 bases from J, the junction contained 6 bases not matched to a gene. This CDR3 is 16 amino acids long. The germline V gene encodes CDR1 MDHEN and CDR2 SYDVKM. The CDR3 loop is CASSLPGQGVGTEAFF. In nucleotides, the CDR3 is TGTGCCAGCAGTTTACCGGGACAGGGGGTCGGCACTGAAGCTTTCTTT. The variable domain in full, with the rest retrieved from reference TRBV28 and TRBJ1-1, is DVKVTQSSRYLVKRTGEKVFLECVQDMDHENMFWYRQDPGLGLRLIYFSYDVKMKEKGDIPEGYSVSREKKERFSLILESASTNQTSMYLCASSLPGQGVGTEAFFGQGTRLTVV.

The CDR3 is CAWGTGHRSGNTIYF. The CDR3 region has the DNA TGTGCCTGGGGGACAGGGCATCGCTCTGGAAACACCATATATTTT. V usage is TRBV30 and J usage is TRBJ1-3; 9 nucleotides line up with TRBD1. Looked up from germline, CDR1 is GTSNPN and CDR2 is SVGIG (reference sequence). The V segment lost 5 bases and the J segment 0 bases; nucleotides outside the gene matches: 5. CDR3 length: 15 amino acids.

There are many counts of this clonotype. V is TRBV30 and J is TRBJ2-7; 7 nucleotides match TRBD1. With 4 bases clipped from V and 0 bases from J, the junction kept 3 bases outside the gene matches. Per the germline V gene, CDR1 is GTSNPN and CDR2 is SVGIG (reference sequence). This CDR3 is built from 13 residues. The CDR3 region is CAWTRDSSYEQYF. The CDR3 nucleotides are TGTGCCTGGACCCGGGACAGCTCCTACGAGCAGTACTTC.

Regarding this clonotype: The junction departs from the called germline gene at one end, perhaps through a read error. The CDR3 nucleotides read TGTGCCGGCAGCCCCAGATGGACAGGTCTTAATTCACCCCTCCACTTT. This translates into CAGSPRWTGLNSPLHF. This chain links TRBV12-3 or TRBV12-4 with TRBJ1-6; TRBD1 matches at 7 bases. CDR3 length: 16 residues.

This clonotype was found a few times. The rearrangement links TRBV12-3 or TRBV12-4 to TRBJ2-2; 13 bases are shared with TRBD2. This CDR3 comprises 17 residues. J lost 5 bases, V lost 6 bases, and 9 bases had no gene match. CDR3 amino acids: CASSVLAGGQRTGELFF. CDR3 in DNA: TGTGCCAGCAGCGTACTAGCGGGGGGGCAACGTACCGGGGAGCTGTTTTTT.

This clonotype was seen more than once but under ten times. The chain links TRBV19 to TRBJ1-5, with D unresolved. The CDR3 totals 17 residues. Trimming shortened V by 8 bases and J by 2 bases, and 22 bases separated the two germline ends. Per the germline V gene, CDR1 is LNHDA and CDR2 is SQIVND (reference sequence). The CDR3 DNA follows: TGTGCCAGTGCAACCCGCCGTCGGACGCGGGGCAATCAGCCCCAGCATTTT. Encoded protein: CASATRRRTRGNQPQHF.

In its sample, this clonotype was seen a few times. This chain uses TRBV12-3 or TRBV12-4 with TRBJ1-6, with D unresolved. Trimming cost V 1 base and J 2 bases, with 6 bases left between them. CDR3 length: 15 residues. This CDR3 reads CASSLGGPYNSPLHF. The CDR3 DNA is TGTGCCAGCAGTTTAGGGGGTCCCTATAATTCACCCCTCCACTTT.

This clonotype was detected a few times. The rearrangement uses TRBV7-2 and TRBJ1-1; TRBD1 agrees at 7 bases. Germline V gene lookup returns CDR1 SGHTA and CDR2 FQGNSA. The CDR3 has 14 residues. Trimming at V came to 5 bases and at J to 5 bases, leaving 8 bases not matched to a gene. In DNA, the CDR3 is TGTGCCAGCAGCCAAGACAGGGCTTTTACTGAAGCTTTCTTT. It is translated as CASSQDRAFTEAFF.

This clonotype was counted only a few times. The CDR3 sequence: CASSLGGWDNQPQHF. DNA for the CDR3: TGTGCCAGCAGCTTAGGAGGGTGGGACAATCAGCCCCAGCATTTT. The rearrangement links TRBV7-9 to TRBJ1-5, with unresolved D. This CDR3 has 15 residues. Per the germline V gene, CDR1 is SEHNR and CDR2 is FQNEAQ (reference sequence). The V end lost 1 base, the J end lost 3 bases, and 10 bases lay between the germline ends.

The CDR3 sequence: CASTDYEGHSNQPQHF. Here the CDR3 DNA reads TGTGCCAGCACCGACTACGAGGGGCATAGCAATCAGCCCCAGCATTTT. V is TRBV11-1 and J is TRBJ1-5; D is possibly TRBD1 (5 bases). The CDR3 is made up of 16 amino acids. Germline V gives CDR1 SGHAT, CDR2 FQDESV (reference sequence). The V and J ends lost 7 bases and 0 bases respectively, with 16 bases between them.

The J gene is TRBJ2-3, the V gene TRBV5-4; 9 nucleotides align to TRBD2. Per germline, CDR1 SGHNT and CDR2 YYREEE (reference sequence). Unmatched junction bases numbered 10, after V lost 4 bases and J lost 4 bases. The CDR3 covers 16 residues. The CDR3 region is CASSARGGRGADTQYF. CDR3 nucleotide sequence: TGTGCCAGCAGCGCCAGGGGCGGGAGGGGGGCAGATACGCAGTATTTT.

V and J are TRBV30 and TRBJ1-5, with 8 bases fitting TRBD1. This CDR3 has 15 residues. Germline assignment: CDR1 GTSNPN and CDR2 SVGIG (reference sequence). Unmatched junction bases numbered 5, after V lost 2 bases and J lost 2 bases. CDR3 sequence (DNA): TGTGCCTGGAGTTCGACAGGGGCTGGCAATCAGCCCCAGCATTTT. It is translated as CAWSSTGAGNQPQHF.

The sample holds a few counts of this clonotype. The V and J genes are TRBV6-1 and TRBJ2-3, with unresolved D. Germline assignment: CDR1 MNHNS and CDR2 SASEGT. This CDR3 contains 16 residues. Trimming cost V 5 bases and J 2 bases, with 17 bases left between them. The CDR3 spells CASSKPGRSSTDTQYF. In nucleotides, the CDR3 is TGTGCCAGCAGTAAGCCCGGGCGCTCCTCCACAGATACGCAGTATTTT.